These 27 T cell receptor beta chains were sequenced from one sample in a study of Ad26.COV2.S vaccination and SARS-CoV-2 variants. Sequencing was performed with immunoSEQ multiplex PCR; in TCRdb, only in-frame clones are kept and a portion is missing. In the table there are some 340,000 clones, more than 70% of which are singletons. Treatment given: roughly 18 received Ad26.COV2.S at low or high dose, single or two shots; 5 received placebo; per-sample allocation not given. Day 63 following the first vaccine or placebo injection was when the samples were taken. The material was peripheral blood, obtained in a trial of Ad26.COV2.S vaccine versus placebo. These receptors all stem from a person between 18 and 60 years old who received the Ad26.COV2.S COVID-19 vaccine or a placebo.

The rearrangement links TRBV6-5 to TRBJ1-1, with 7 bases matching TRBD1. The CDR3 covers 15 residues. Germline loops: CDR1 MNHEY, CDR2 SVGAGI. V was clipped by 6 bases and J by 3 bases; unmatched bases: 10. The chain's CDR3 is CASSRDVTGHTEAFF. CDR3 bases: TGTGCCAGCAGCCGGGATGTGACAGGGCACACTGAAGCTTTCTTT.

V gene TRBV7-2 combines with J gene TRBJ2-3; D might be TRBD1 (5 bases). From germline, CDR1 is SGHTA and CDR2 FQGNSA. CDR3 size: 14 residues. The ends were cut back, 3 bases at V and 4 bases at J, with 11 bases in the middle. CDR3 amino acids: CASSFAGPSDTQYF. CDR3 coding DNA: TGTGCCAGCAGCTTTGCAGGGCCCTCAGATACGCAGTATTTT. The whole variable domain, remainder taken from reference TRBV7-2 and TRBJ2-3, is GAGVSQSPSNKVTEKGKDVELRCDPISGHTALYWYRQSLGQGLEFLIYFQGNSAPDKSGLPSDRFSAERTGGSVSTLTIQRTQQEDSAVYLCASSFAGPSDTQYFGPGTRLTVL.

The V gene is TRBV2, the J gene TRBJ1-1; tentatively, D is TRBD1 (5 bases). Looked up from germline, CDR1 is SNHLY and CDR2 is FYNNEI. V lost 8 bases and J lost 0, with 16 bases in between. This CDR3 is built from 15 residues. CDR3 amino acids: CASATQGLMNTEAFF. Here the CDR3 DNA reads TGTGCCAGCGCCACTCAGGGCCTCATGAACACTGAAGCTTTCTTT. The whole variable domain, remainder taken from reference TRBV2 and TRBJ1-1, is EPEVTQTPSHQVTQMGQEVILRCVPISNHLYFYWYRQILGQKVEFLVSFYNNEISEKSEIFDDQFSVERPDGSNFTLKIRSTKLEDSAMYFCASATQGLMNTEAFFGQGTRLTVV.

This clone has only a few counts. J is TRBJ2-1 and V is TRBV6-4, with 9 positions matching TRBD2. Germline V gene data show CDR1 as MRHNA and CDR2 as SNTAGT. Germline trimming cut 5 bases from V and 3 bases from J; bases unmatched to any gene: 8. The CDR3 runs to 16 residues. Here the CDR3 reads CASSQAAGGGYNEQFF. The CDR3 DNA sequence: TGTGCCAGCAGTCAAGCAGCGGGGGGTGGCTACAATGAGCAGTTCTTC.

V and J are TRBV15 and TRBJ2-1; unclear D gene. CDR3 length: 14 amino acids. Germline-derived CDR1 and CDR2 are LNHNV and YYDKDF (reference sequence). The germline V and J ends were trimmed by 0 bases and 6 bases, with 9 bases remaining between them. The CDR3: CATSRDGTSNEQFF. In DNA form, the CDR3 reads TGTGCCACCAGCAGAGATGGAACTTCCAATGAGCAGTTCTTC.

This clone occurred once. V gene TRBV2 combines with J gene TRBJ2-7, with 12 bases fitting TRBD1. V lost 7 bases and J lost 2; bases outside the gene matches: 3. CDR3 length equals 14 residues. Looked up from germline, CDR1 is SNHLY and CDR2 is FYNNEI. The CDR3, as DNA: TGTGCCAGCACGGGACAGGGGGCGCCCTACGAGCAGTACTTC. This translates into CASTGQGAPYEQYF.

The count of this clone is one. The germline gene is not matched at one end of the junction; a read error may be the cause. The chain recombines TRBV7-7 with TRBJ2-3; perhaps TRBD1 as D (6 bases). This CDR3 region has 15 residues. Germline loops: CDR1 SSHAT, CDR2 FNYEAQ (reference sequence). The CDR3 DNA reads TGTGCTAGCAGCCCCCACCTGGGGGCCACAGATACGCAGTATTTT. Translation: CASSPHLGATDTQYF. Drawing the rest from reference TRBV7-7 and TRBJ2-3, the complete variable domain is GAGVSQSPRYKVTKRGQDVTLRCDPISSHATLYWYQQALGQGPEFLTYFNYEAQPDKSGLPSDRFSAERPEGSISTLTIQRTEQRDSAMYRCASSPHLGATDTQYFGPGTRLTVL.

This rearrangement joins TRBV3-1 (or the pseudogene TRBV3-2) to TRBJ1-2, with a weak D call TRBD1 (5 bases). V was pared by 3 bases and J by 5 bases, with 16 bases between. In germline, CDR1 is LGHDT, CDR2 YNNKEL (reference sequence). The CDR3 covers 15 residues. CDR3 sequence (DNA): TGTGCCAGCAGCCAGGGGCTACCAGGGACGTATGGCTACACCTTC. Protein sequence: CASSQGLPGTYGYTF.

CDR3 sequence reads: CASSYSIGGYTF. For the CDR3, the DNA is TGTGCCAGCAGTTACTCGATTGGAGGCTACACCTTC. This rearrangement joins TRBV6-2 or TRBV6-3 to TRBJ1-2; D remains ambiguous. This CDR3 spans 12 amino acids. V lost 0 bases to trimming and J lost 8 bases, with 7 bases between them. CDR1 and CDR2 (germline): MNHEY, SVGEGT.

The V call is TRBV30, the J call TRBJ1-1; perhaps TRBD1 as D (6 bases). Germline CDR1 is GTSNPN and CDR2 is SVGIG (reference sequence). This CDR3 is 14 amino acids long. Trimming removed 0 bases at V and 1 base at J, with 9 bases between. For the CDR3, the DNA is TGTGCCTGGAGTGTCCCCAGGGGGAACACTGAAGCTTTCTTT. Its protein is CAWSVPRGNTEAFF.

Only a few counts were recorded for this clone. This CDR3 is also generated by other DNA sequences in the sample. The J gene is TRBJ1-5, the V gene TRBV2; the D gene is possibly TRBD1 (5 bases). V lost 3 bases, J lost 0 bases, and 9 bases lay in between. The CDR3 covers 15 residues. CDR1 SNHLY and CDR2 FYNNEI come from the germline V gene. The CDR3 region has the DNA TGTGCCAGCAGTGAGGACGGACATAGCAATCAGCCCCAGCATTTT. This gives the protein CASSEDGHSNQPQHF.

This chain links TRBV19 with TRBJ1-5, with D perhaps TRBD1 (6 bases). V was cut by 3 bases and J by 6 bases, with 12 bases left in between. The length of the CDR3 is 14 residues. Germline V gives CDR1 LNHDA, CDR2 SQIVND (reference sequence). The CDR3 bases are TGTGCCAGTAGTATTACAGGGATCGTTCAGCCCCAGCATTTT. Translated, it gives CASSITGIVQPQHF.

The CDR3 loop reads CASSPAHQGANTGELFF. Here the CDR3 DNA reads TGTGCCAGCAGCCCGGCGCATCAGGGTGCGAACACCGGGGAGCTGTTTTTT. This sequence joins TRBV5-4 and TRBJ2-2, with a weak D call TRBD1 (5 bases). CDR1 is SGHNT and CDR2 is YYREEE in the germline V gene (reference sequence). This CDR3 is 17 amino acids long. V dropped 4 bases and J dropped 0 bases, with 16 bases sitting between them.

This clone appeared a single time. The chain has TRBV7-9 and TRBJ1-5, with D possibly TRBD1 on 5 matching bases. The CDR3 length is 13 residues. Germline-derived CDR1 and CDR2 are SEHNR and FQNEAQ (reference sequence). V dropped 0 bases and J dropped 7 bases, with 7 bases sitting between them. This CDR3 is CASSLAGTQPQHF. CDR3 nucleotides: TGTGCCAGCAGCTTAGCGGGGACGCAGCCCCAGCATTTT.

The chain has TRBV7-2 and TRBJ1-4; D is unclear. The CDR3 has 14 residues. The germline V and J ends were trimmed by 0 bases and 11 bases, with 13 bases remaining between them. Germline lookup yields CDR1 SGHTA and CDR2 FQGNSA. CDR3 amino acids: CASSLAPTEWKLFF. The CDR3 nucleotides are TGTGCCAGCAGCTTAGCCCCCACTGAGTGGAAACTGTTTTTT.

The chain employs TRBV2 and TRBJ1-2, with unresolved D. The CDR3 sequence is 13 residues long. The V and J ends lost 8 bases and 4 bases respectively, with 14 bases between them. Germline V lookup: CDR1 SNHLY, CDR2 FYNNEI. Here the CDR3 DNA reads TGTGCCAGCCTAGGAGGCGGGTCCTATGGCTACACCTTC. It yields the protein CASLGGGSYGYTF.

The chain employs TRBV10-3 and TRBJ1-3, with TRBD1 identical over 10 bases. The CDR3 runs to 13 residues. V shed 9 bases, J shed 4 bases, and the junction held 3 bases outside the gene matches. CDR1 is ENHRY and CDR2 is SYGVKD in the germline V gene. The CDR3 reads CAIGQGEGNTIYF. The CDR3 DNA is TGTGCCATTGGACAGGGGGAAGGAAACACCATATATTTT.

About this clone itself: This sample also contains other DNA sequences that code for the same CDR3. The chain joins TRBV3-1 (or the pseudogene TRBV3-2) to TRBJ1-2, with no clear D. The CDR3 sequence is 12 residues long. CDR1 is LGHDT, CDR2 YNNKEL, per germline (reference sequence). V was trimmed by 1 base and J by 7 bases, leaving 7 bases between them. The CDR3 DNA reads TGTGCCAGCAGCCAAGCAGGAGTTGGCTACACCTTC. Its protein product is CASSQAGVGYTF.

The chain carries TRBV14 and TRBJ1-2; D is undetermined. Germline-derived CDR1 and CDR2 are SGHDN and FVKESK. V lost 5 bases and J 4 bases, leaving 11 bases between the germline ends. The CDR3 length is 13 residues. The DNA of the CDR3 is TGTGCCAGCAGCTCTCGAGAAGGCTATGGCTACACCTTC. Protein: CASSSREGYGYTF.

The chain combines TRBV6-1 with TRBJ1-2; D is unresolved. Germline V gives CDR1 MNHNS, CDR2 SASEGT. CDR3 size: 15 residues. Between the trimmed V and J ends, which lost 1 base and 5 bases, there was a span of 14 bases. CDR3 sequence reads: CASSEVAGNPYGYTF. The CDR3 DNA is TGTGCCAGCAGTGAAGTGGCAGGTAACCCTTATGGCTACACCTTC.

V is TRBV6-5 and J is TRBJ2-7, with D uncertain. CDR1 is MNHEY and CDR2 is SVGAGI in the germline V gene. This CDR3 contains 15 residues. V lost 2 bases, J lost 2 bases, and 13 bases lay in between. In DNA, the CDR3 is TGTGCCAGCAGTTACGGGCTGGAACTAACCTACGAGCAGTACTTC. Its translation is CASSYGLELTYEQYF.

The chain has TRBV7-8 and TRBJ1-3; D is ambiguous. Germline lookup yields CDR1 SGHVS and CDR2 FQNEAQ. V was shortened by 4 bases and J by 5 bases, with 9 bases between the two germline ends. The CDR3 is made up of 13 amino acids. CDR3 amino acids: CASSSDLRNTIYF. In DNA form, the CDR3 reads TGTGCCAGCAGCTCTGACCTACGAAACACCATATATTTT.

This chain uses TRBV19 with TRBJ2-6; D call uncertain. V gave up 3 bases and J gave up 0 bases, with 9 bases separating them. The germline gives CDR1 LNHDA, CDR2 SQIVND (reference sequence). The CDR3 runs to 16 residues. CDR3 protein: CASSMYTTSGANVLTF. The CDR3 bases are TGTGCCAGTAGTATGTACACCACCTCTGGGGCCAACGTCCTGACTTTC.

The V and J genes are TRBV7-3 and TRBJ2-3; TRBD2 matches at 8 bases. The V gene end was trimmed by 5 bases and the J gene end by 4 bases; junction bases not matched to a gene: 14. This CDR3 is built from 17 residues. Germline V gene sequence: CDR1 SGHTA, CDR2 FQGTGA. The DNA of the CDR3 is TGTGCCAGCAGCCCCATCCTAGGCGGGGGGCTACCAGATACGCAGTATTTT. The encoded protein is CASSPILGGGLPDTQYF.

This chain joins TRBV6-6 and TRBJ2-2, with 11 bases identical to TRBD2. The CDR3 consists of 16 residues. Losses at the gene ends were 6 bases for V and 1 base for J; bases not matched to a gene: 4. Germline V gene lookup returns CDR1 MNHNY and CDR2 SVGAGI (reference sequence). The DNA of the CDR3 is TGTGCCAGCAGACTACTAGCGGGGGAGAACACCGGGGAGCTGTTTTTT. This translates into CASRLLAGENTGELFF.

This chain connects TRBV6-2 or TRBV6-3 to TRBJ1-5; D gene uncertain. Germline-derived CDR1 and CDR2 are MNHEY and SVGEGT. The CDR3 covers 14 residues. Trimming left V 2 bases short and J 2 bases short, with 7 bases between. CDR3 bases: TGTGCCAGCAGTTACATCGGGGGCAATCAGCCCCAGCATTTT. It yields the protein CASSYIGGNQPQHF.

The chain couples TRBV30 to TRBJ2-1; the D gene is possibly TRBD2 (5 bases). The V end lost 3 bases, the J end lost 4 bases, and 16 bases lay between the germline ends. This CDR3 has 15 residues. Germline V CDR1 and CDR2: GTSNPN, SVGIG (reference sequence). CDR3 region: CAWRGWEHGYNEQFF. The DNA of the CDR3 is TGTGCCTGGAGGGGCTGGGAGCATGGATACAATGAGCAGTTCTTC. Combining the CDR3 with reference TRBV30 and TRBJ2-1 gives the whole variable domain SQTIHQWPATLVQPVGSPLSLECTVEGTSNPNLYWYRQAAGRGLQLLFYSVGIGQISSEVPQNLSASRPQDRQFILSSKKLLLSDSGFYLCAWRGWEHGYNEQFFGPGTRLTVL.